A selection of T cell receptor beta chains follows, all from one sample in a study of T cell repertoires in cytomegalovirus infection. MiXCR, applied by TCRdb to the reads, yields one record per CDR3 protein. Of over 250,000 distinct CDR3 sequences listed, about 20% were seen once; the top ten hold about 21%. No antigen is known for these receptors. The sample in question was cultured PBMCs, obtained from culture after CMV antigen stimulation. These receptors were taken from a human donor in good health (CMV status not recorded). Some clones in this sample may be carry-over from other donors' samples. The CDR3 runs from the conserved cysteine through the conserved F or W. Each record gives: V gene, J gene, CDR3 protein.

v_gene: TRBV24-1; j_gene: TRBJ2-1; CDR3aa: CATSDLYGDGYNEQFF
v_gene: TRBV7-2; j_gene: TRBJ1-4; CDR3aa: CASSAGRDVTNEKLFF
v_gene: TRBV7-6; j_gene: TRBJ2-2; CDR3aa: CASSLVQGWNTGELFF
v_gene: TRBV4-3; j_gene: TRBJ2-1; CDR3aa: CASSQPGLSNEQFF
v_gene: TRBV6-5; j_gene: TRBJ2-5; CDR3aa: CASSYSGTGNSETQYF
v_gene: TRBV7-2; j_gene: TRBJ2-5; CDR3aa: CASSQGAGLVGRETQYF
v_gene: TRBV7-9; j_gene: TRBJ2-1; CDR3aa: CASSLAVVSYEQFF
v_gene: TRBV7-9; j_gene: TRBJ2-7; CDR3aa: CASSFTGGDEQYF
v_gene: TRBV7-2; j_gene: TRBJ2-3; CDR3aa: CASRGIGSRFDTQYF
v_gene: TRBV7-9; j_gene: TRBJ1-3; CDR3aa: CASSLEGRGVTGNTIYF
v_gene: TRBV28; j_gene: TRBJ1-1; CDR3aa: CAVVGAGEAFF
v_gene: TRBV7-8; j_gene: TRBJ2-7; CDR3aa: CASSLGLAGSYEQYF
v_gene: TRBV7-8; j_gene: TRBJ2-1; CDR3aa: CASSPGQDDNEQFF
v_gene: TRBV11-2; j_gene: TRBJ2-2; CDR3aa: CASSRRTSGSTGELFF
v_gene: TRBV6-2/TRBV6-3; j_gene: TRBJ1-1; CDR3aa: CASRPPRGLVTEAFF
v_gene: TRBV28; j_gene: TRBJ1-2; CDR3aa: CASSLVLSYGYTF
v_gene: TRBV7-8; j_gene: TRBJ2-3; CDR3aa: CASSLVTSASAMSTDTQYF
v_gene: TRBV24-1; j_gene: TRBJ2-5; CDR3aa: CATSGGKAGQETQYF
v_gene: TRBV7-3; j_gene: TRBJ2-1; CDR3aa: CASSFNVYNEQFF
v_gene: TRBV24-1; j_gene: TRBJ2-1; CDR3aa: CATSDHGTSGSDEQFF
v_gene: TRBV10-3; j_gene: TRBJ2-2; CDR3aa: CAISEENRGAGELFF
v_gene: TRBV12-3/TRBV12-4; j_gene: TRBJ2-1; CDR3aa: CASSSSTGFDEQFF
v_gene: TRBV6-2/TRBV6-3; j_gene: TRBJ2-3; CDR3aa: CASSYGGTSTDTQYF
v_gene: TRBV5-4; j_gene: TRBJ2-7; CDR3aa: CASSSYDRALYEQYF
v_gene: TRBV7-9; j_gene: TRBJ1-1; CDR3aa: CASSLVPEGYTEAFF
v_gene: TRBV19; j_gene: TRBJ2-3; CDR3aa: CATTGTFLGDTQYF
v_gene: TRBV7-4; j_gene: TRBJ2-1; CDR3aa: CASSLARTSVVVTYNEQFF
v_gene: TRBV7-9; j_gene: TRBJ1-1; CDR3aa: CASSLAVTANTEAFF
v_gene: TRBV27; j_gene: TRBJ2-1; CDR3aa: CASSLSKLAGIYNEQFF